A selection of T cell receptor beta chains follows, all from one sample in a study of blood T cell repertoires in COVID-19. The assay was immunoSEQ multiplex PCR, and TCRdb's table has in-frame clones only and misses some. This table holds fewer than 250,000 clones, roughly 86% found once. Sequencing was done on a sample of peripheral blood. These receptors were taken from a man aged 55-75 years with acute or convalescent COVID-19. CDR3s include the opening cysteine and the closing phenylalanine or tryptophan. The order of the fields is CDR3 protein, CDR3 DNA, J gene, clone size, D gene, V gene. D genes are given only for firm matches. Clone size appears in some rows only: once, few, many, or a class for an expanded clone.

CDR3: CASSLQGGLAGEWETQYF
DNA: TGTGCCAGCAGCCTTCAAGGCGGACTAGCGGGAGAATGGGAGACCCAGTACTTC
J: TRBJ2-5
size: once
D: TRBD2
V: TRBV3-1/TRBV3-2

CDR3: CASSSRLAGETQYF
DNA: TGTGCCAGCAGCTCAAGACTAGCGGGAGAGACCCAGTACTTC
J: TRBJ2-5
size: once
D: TRBD2
V: TRBV5-6

CDR3: CASSYRVGEKLFF
DNA: TGTGCCAGCAGCTACAGGGTAGGGGAAAAACTGTTTTTT
J: TRBJ1-4
size: .
D: .
V: TRBV3-1/TRBV3-2

CDR3: CASSMTGTVNTEAFF
DNA: TGTGCCAGTAGTATGACCGGGACAGTGAACACTGAAGCTTTCTTT
J: TRBJ1-1
size: .
D: TRBD1
V: TRBV19

CDR3: CSVEKGTGGNTIYF
DNA: TGCAGCGTTGAAAAAGGGACAGGCGGAAACACCATATATTTT
J: TRBJ1-3
size: .
D: TRBD1
V: TRBV29-1

CDR3: CASSLNRLAGNEQFF
DNA: TGTGCCAGCAGCTTAAATCGGCTAGCGGGGAATGAGCAGTTCTTC
J: TRBJ2-1
size: .
D: TRBD2
V: TRBV7-3

CDR3: CASTGTNQQYF
DNA: TGCGCCAGTACTGGGACTAACCAGCAGTATTTT
J: TRBJ2-3
size: .
D: TRBD2
V: TRBV5-1

CDR3: CASGGQGAGNQPQHF
DNA: TGTGCCAGCGGGGGACAGGGGGCCGGCAATCAGCCCCAGCATTTT
J: TRBJ1-5
size: .
D: TRBD1
V: TRBV28

CDR3: CASSSGTGSYEQYF
DNA: TGTGCCAGCAGCTCCGGGACAGGCTCCTACGAGCAGTACTTC
J: TRBJ2-7
size: .
D: TRBD1
V: TRBV6-5

CDR3: CASSVGTGGTYEQYF
DNA: TGTGCCAGCAGCGTAGGGACAGGGGGGACCTACGAGCAGTACTTC
J: TRBJ2-7
size: .
D: TRBD1
V: TRBV9

CDR3: CATSSRTGAASLRGYTF
DNA: TGTGCCACCAGCAGCCGGACAGGGGCGGCATCCCTCCGGGGCTACACCTTC
J: TRBJ1-2
size: .
D: TRBD1
V: TRBV15

CDR3: CATSDVGTGNNEQFF
DNA: TGTGCCACCAGTGATGTAGGGACAGGGAACAATGAGCAGTTCTTC
J: TRBJ2-1
size: .
D: TRBD1
V: TRBV24-1

CDR3: CASMRDRGETQYF
DNA: TGTGCCAGTATGAGGGACAGGGGAGAGACCCAGTACTTC
J: TRBJ2-5
size: .
D: TRBD1
V: TRBV19

CDR3: CASSPGQRNTEAFF
DNA: TGTGCCAGTAGCCCGGGACAGAGGAACACTGAAGCTTTCTTT
J: TRBJ1-1
size: .
D: TRBD1
V: TRBV19

CDR3: CAWSVPHTGAGEQYF
DNA: TGTGCCTGGAGTGTACCTCACACAGGGGCAGGGGAGCAGTACTTC
J: TRBJ2-7
size: .
D: TRBD1
V: TRBV30

CDR3: CASSLQGSNTEAFF
DNA: TGCGCCAGCAGCTTGCAGGGTTCTAACACTGAAGCTTTCTTT
J: TRBJ1-1
size: .
D: .
V: TRBV5-1

CDR3: CASSLAGRSAVDEQYF
DNA: TGTGCCAGCAGCTTAGCCGGGAGGAGCGCTGTAGACGAGCAGTACTTC
J: TRBJ2-7
size: .
D: TRBD2
V: TRBV5-5

CDR3: CASSPAGVSGGNANEQFF
DNA: TGTGCCAGTAGCCCAGCCGGTGTTAGCGGGGGCAATGCCAATGAGCAGTTCTTC
J: TRBJ2-1
size: few
D: TRBD2
V: TRBV19

CDR3: CASSNDRGPYYEQYF
DNA: TGTGCCAGCAGTAACGACAGGGGGCCCTACTACGAGCAGTACTTC
J: TRBJ2-7
size: .
D: TRBD1
V: TRBV6-5

CDR3: CASTWDLDNQPQHF
DNA: TGTGCCAGCACCTGGGACTTAGACAATCAGCCCCAGCATTTT
J: TRBJ1-5
size: .
D: .
V: TRBV28

CDR3: CASSMGDRGRTGELFF
DNA: TGTGCCAGTAGTATGGGGGACAGGGGACGCACCGGGGAGCTGTTTTTT
J: TRBJ2-2
size: .
D: TRBD1
V: TRBV19

CDR3: CASSPLRGQQETQYF
DNA: TGCGCCAGCAGCCCTTTGAGAGGTCAACAAGAGACCCAGTACTTC
J: TRBJ2-5
size: once
D: .
V: TRBV10-2

CDR3: CASSPSSGAEAFF
DNA: TGTGCCAGCAGCCCTTCATCAGGGGCTGAAGCTTTCTTT
J: TRBJ1-1
size: .
D: .
V: TRBV3-1/TRBV3-2

CDR3: CASSDSQLQYF
DNA: TGTGCCAGCAGTGATTCACAGCTGCAGTACTTC
J: TRBJ2-7
size: once
D: .
V: TRBV6-1

CDR3: CASSPTGGEQYF
DNA: TGTGCCAGCTCCCCGACAGGGGGCGAGCAGTACTTC
J: TRBJ2-7
size: .
D: TRBD1
V: TRBV2

CDR3: CASSPGDHSYNEQFF
DNA: TGTGCCAGCAGCCCGGGGGACCACTCCTACAATGAGCAGTTCTTC
J: TRBJ2-1
size: .
D: .
V: TRBV7-9

CDR3: CASSLQRGAITDTQYF
DNA: TGTGCCAGCAGCCTCCAGCGGGGGGCTATCACAGATACGCAGTATTTT
J: TRBJ2-3
size: once
D: TRBD2
V: TRBV11-3

CDR3: CASRLAGASTDTQYF
DNA: TGTGCCAGCAGGCTGGCAGGGGCTAGCACAGATACGCAGTATTTT
J: TRBJ2-3
size: .
D: .
V: TRBV7-9

CDR3: CASSSGQGPGQYF
DNA: TGTGCCAGCAGTTCCGGACAGGGGCCAGGCCAGTACTTC
J: TRBJ2-5
size: .
D: TRBD1
V: TRBV28

CDR3: CASRGNPGQGYEQYF
DNA: TGTGCCAGCAGGGGTAATCCGGGACAGGGTTACGAGCAGTACTTC
J: TRBJ2-7
size: .
D: TRBD1
V: TRBV7-9

CDR3: CASSQGQGPTNEKLFF
DNA: TGTGCCAGCAGCCAGGGACAGGGACCAACTAATGAAAAACTGTTTTTT
J: TRBJ1-4
size: .
D: TRBD1
V: TRBV5-8

CDR3: CASSPIRGQSTEAFF
DNA: TGTGCCAGCAGCCCTATCAGGGGGCAGAGCACTGAAGCTTTCTTT
J: TRBJ1-1
size: once
D: TRBD1
V: TRBV13

CDR3: CASSQGGGSNQPQHF
DNA: TGCGCCAGCAGCCAAGGGGGGGGGAGCAATCAGCCCCAGCATTTT
J: TRBJ1-5
size: .
D: .
V: TRBV4-3

CDR3: CASSEQGWAGELFF
DNA: TGTGCCAGCAGCGAACAGGGCTGGGCCGGGGAGCTGTTTTTT
J: TRBJ2-2
size: .
D: .
V: TRBV9

CDR3: CASSLDRVPYNEQFF
DNA: TGTGCCAGCAGCCTCGACAGGGTGCCCTACAATGAGCAGTTCTTC
J: TRBJ2-1
size: .
D: TRBD1
V: TRBV7-3

CDR3: CSVEIAGTGRETQYF
DNA: TGCAGCGTTGAAATCGCGGGGACGGGTAGGGAGACCCAGTACTTC
J: TRBJ2-5
size: .
D: .
V: TRBV29-1

CDR3: CASILWGGRDTEAFF
DNA: TGTGCCAGTATCCTATGGGGGGGGCGCGACACTGAAGCTTTCTTT
J: TRBJ1-1
size: .
D: .
V: TRBV19

CDR3: CASSPRTGGSDEQFF
DNA: TGTGCCAGCTCACCTCGGACAGGGGGTTCGGATGAGCAGTTCTTC
J: TRBJ2-1
size: .
D: TRBD1
V: TRBV18

CDR3: CSTKGQENTEAFF
DNA: TGCAGCACCAAAGGACAGGAGAACACTGAAGCTTTCTTT
J: TRBJ1-1
size: once
D: TRBD1
V: TRBV29-1

CDR3: CASSSGDRGYGYTF
DNA: TGCGCCAGCAGCTCCGGGGACAGGGGATACGGCTACACCTTC
J: TRBJ1-2
size: .
D: TRBD1
V: TRBV5-1

CDR3: CASSRGQGTSYGYTF
DNA: TGTGCCAGCAGTCGTGGACAGGGTACATCTTATGGCTACACCTTC
J: TRBJ1-2
size: once
D: TRBD1
V: TRBV28

CDR3: CASSDNPVVGEETQYF
DNA: TGTGCCAGCAGCGACAACCCGGTGGTTGGGGAGGAGACCCAGTACTTC
J: TRBJ2-5
size: .
D: .
V: TRBV9

CDR3: CASSVGGTGNSGNTIYF
DNA: TGTGCCAGCAGCGTAGGAGGGACAGGGAACTCTGGAAACACCATATATTTT
J: TRBJ1-3
size: once
D: TRBD1
V: TRBV9

CDR3: CASSSTGAYNEQFF
DNA: TGCGCCAGCAGCTCTACAGGGGCCTACAATGAGCAGTTCTTC
J: TRBJ2-1
size: .
D: TRBD1
V: TRBV5-1

CDR3: CASSTPTGAEQYF
DNA: TGTGCCAGCAGTACCCCAACAGGAGCCGAGCAGTACTTC
J: TRBJ2-7
size: .
D: .
V: TRBV6-2/TRBV6-3

CDR3: CASSQAGGGRTNEKLFF
DNA: TGTGCCAGCAGCCAAGCAGGCGGGGGTCGGACTAATGAAAAACTGTTTTTT
J: TRBJ1-4
size: .
D: .
V: TRBV3-1/TRBV3-2

CDR3: CASSLAGGPVNEQFF
DNA: TGTGCCAGCAGTTTAGCGGGGGGGCCAGTCAATGAGCAGTTCTTC
J: TRBJ2-1
size: .
D: TRBD2
V: TRBV28

CDR3: CASSLKGGSAPQHF
DNA: TGCGCCAGCAGTTTAAAGGGGGGGTCGGCGCCCCAGCATTTT
J: TRBJ1-5
size: .
D: .
V: TRBV5-1

CDR3: CASSHSDRGGYEQYF
DNA: TGTGCCAGCAGCCATTCGGACAGGGGGGGCTACGAGCAGTACTTC
J: TRBJ2-7
size: .
D: TRBD1
V: TRBV3-1/TRBV3-2

CDR3: CASRPIENFYEQYF
DNA: TGTGCCAGCAGGCCTATAGAAAATTTCTACGAGCAGTACTTC
J: TRBJ2-7
size: once
D: .
V: TRBV7-9

CDR3: CASSLDSAGKQFF
DNA: TGTGCCAGCAGCTTGGACTCGGCGGGGAAGCAGTTCTTC
J: TRBJ2-1
size: .
D: .
V: TRBV13

CDR3: CASSDDLLASGVGYF
DNA: TGTGCCAGCAGTGACGACCTCCTGGCTAGCGGGGTTGGGTATTTT
J: TRBJ2-3
size: few
D: TRBD2
V: TRBV2

CDR3: CASRAPQNIQYF
DNA: TGTGCCAGCAGAGCTCCCCAAAACATTCAGTACTTC
J: TRBJ2-4
size: .
D: .
V: TRBV6-6

CDR3: CASSKDTAWYEQYF
DNA: TGTGCCAGCAGTAAGGACACCGCCTGGTACGAGCAGTACTTC
J: TRBJ2-7
size: .
D: .
V: TRBV6-5

CDR3: CASSEGVWGLGRAAVSYEQYF
DNA: TGTGCCAGCAGTGAAGGTGTTTGGGGTTTGGGCAGGGCAGCCGTCTCCTACGAGCAGTACTTC
J: TRBJ2-7
size: few
D: .
V: TRBV2

CDR3: CASSPGTGDRETQYF
DNA: TGTGCCAGTAGTCCTGGGACAGGGGACCGAGAGACCCAGTACTTC
J: TRBJ2-5
size: once
D: TRBD1
V: TRBV19

CDR3: CAISLRDRASPLHF
DNA: TGTGCCATCAGCTTACGGGACAGGGCTTCACCCCTCCACTTT
J: TRBJ1-6
size: .
D: TRBD1
V: TRBV10-3

CDR3: CASSDLAGGHETQYF
DNA: TGTGCCAGCAGTGACCTAGCGGGGGGGCATGAGACCCAGTACTTC
J: TRBJ2-5
size: .
D: TRBD2
V: TRBV6-1

CDR3: CASRRGTDSTYEQYF
DNA: TGTGCCAGCAGACGCGGGACGGACTCAACCTACGAGCAGTACTTC
J: TRBJ2-7
size: .
D: .
V: TRBV6-5

CDR3: CASIRDSGNTIYF
DNA: TGTGCCAGCATACGGGATTCTGGAAACACCATATATTTT
J: TRBJ1-3
size: .
D: .
V: TRBV2